These 29 T cell receptor beta chains were sequenced from one sample in a study of blood T cell repertoires in COVID-19. Clones were read by immunoSEQ multiplex PCR, and TCRdb kept only the in-frame ones, dropping some. The data hold over 250,000 clones, with roughly 90% observed a single time. The source material was peripheral blood. The source of these receptors is a man aged 55 to 69 who had recovered from COVID-19.

The J gene is TRBJ1-5, the V gene TRBV5-4, with D perhaps TRBD1 (5 bases). Trimming left V 4 bases short and J 3 bases short, with 14 bases between. Germline assignment: CDR1 SGHNT and CDR2 YYREEE (reference sequence). This CDR3 contains 15 residues. This chain's CDR3 is CASSDTGQLNQPQHF. In DNA, the CDR3 is TGTGCCAGCAGCGATACCGGACAACTCAATCAGCCCCAGCATTTT.

This clone occurred once. The CDR3 sequence is CAISEGQGSNQPQHF. Here the CDR3 DNA reads TGTGCCATCAGTGAAGGCCAGGGTAGCAATCAGCCCCAGCATTTT. The V gene is TRBV10-3, the J gene TRBJ1-5, with a weak D call TRBD1 (5 bases). The CDR3 sequence is 15 residues long. Germline-derived CDR1 and CDR2 are ENHRY and SYGVKD. V was pared by 3 bases and J by 0 bases, with 9 bases between.

This clone was recorded only once. The chain carries TRBV5-1 and TRBJ2-5, with TRBD2 matching over 14 bases. The CDR3 contains 16 residues. V lost 4 bases to trimming and J lost 5 bases; unmatched junction nucleotides: 7. Germline CDR1 SGHRS, CDR2 YFSETQ. CDR3 protein: CASSLRTSGGSETQYF. CDR3 coding DNA: TGCGCCAGCAGCCTACGGACTAGCGGGGGGTCTGAGACCCAGTACTTC.

The rearrangement links TRBV19 to TRBJ2-2, with unresolved D. CDR3 length equals 15 residues. V was cut by 7 bases and J by 3 bases, with 15 bases left in between. Germline CDR1 reads LNHDA; CDR2 reads SQIVND (reference sequence). The CDR3 DNA reads TGTGCCAGTACTCTGCTAAGCCAGGACACCGGGGAGCTGTTTTTT. This gives the protein CASTLLSQDTGELFF.

With regard to this clone: At one boundary the junction diverges from the germline segment, which might be a read error. The chain joins TRBV4-1 to TRBJ1-2; the D is unclear. Germline assignment: CDR1 MGHRA and CDR2 YSYEKL. This CDR3 contains 13 residues. The CDR3 loop reads CASSSTEWEYYAF. CDR3 DNA sequence: TGCGCCAGCAGCTCAACGGAGTGGGAGTATTATGCCTTC.

This chain uses TRBV4-1 with TRBJ2-7; D perhaps matches TRBD2 (5 bases). Per germline, CDR1 MGHRA and CDR2 YSYEKL. The CDR3 is 16 residues long. V shed 3 bases and J shed 2 bases, with 17 bases lying between them. CDR3 sequence (DNA): TGCGCCAGCAGCCAGGGAACGGGGAACCCCACCTACGAGCAGTACTTC. Protein sequence: CASSQGTGNPTYEQYF.

The CDR3 protein is CASRDRVGDQPQHF. The CDR3 DNA sequence: TGTGCCAGCAGGGACAGGGTGGGCGATCAGCCCCAGCATTTT. This chain links TRBV6-6 with TRBJ1-5; 8 bases match TRBD1. The CDR3 runs to 14 residues. CDR1 MNHNY and CDR2 SVGAGI come from the germline V gene (reference sequence). J gave up 5 bases and V 6 bases, and 6 bases lay outside the gene matches.

As DNA, the CDR3 is TGTGCCAGCAGCTCGCCGGGACTAGCGGGAGACTCCTACAATGAGCAGTTCTTC. Its translation is CASSSPGLAGDSYNEQFF. The rearrangement joins TRBV7-3 to TRBJ2-1; 14 nucleotides line up with TRBD2. The CDR3 sequence is 18 residues long. Trimming removed 4 bases from V and 0 bases from J; junction bases left unmatched: 5. Per germline, CDR1 SGHTA and CDR2 FQGTGA.

A single count supports this clone. This chain connects TRBV5-1 to TRBJ1-3; TRBD1 agrees at 7 bases. Germline loops: CDR1 SGHRS, CDR2 YFSETQ. The CDR3 is made up of 18 amino acids. With V trimmed by 4 bases and J by 0 bases, 13 bases remained unmatched. DNA for the CDR3: TGCGCCAGCAGCCGAACATTACGGGGACAGAACTCTGGAAACACCATATATTTT. This sequence encodes CASSRTLRGQNSGNTIYF.

J is TRBJ1-3 and V is TRBV11-2; the D gene is possibly TRBD1 (5 bases). The CDR3 sequence is 16 residues long. Looked up from germline, CDR1 is SGHAT and CDR2 is FQNNGV. V lost 0 bases to trimming and J lost 3 bases, with 12 bases between them. In DNA, the CDR3 is TGTGCCAGCAGCTTAGATGGGGCAGGGATTGGAAACACCATATATTTT. It translates to CASSLDGAGIGNTIYF.

The chain couples TRBV7-3 to TRBJ2-3; 9 bases agree with TRBD2. The CDR3 is made up of 18 amino acids. Unmatched junction bases numbered 9, after V lost 1 base and J lost 1 base. Looked up from germline, CDR1 is SGHTA and CDR2 is FQGTGA. The DNA for the CDR3 is TGTGCCAGCAGCTTAATGGGCAGCGGGGGGCGGGGCACAGATACGCAGTATTTT. Residues: CASSLMGSGGRGTDTQYF.

V gene TRBV7-2 combines with J gene TRBJ1-2; maybe TRBD1 (5 bases). Germline loops: CDR1 SGHTA, CDR2 FQGNSA. Deletions cut 5 bases from V and 6 bases from J, with 13 bases between. The CDR3 runs to 13 residues. The CDR3 loop is CASSPFWGDGYTF. The CDR3 DNA reads as TGTGCCAGCAGCCCCTTTTGGGGGGATGGCTACACCTTC.

V usage is TRBV5-6 and J usage is TRBJ1-1, with 8 bases matching TRBD1. The CDR3 covers 14 residues. The V segment lost 6 bases and the J segment 0 bases; nucleotides outside the gene matches: 4. CDR1 and CDR2 from the germline V gene are SGHDT and YYEEEE. The CDR3 DNA reads TGTGCCAGCACCCAACAGGGGGTGAACACTGAAGCTTTCTTT. Translation: CASTQQGVNTEAFF.

This chain connects TRBV6-4 to TRBJ2-2, with 15 bases aligning to TRBD2. The CDR3 covers 16 residues. From germline, CDR1 is MRHNA and CDR2 SNTAGT. The trim removed 8 bases at V and 6 bases at J, leaving 7 bases unmatched. The CDR3 sequence: CASRGTSGGYAGELFF. The CDR3 DNA sequence: TGTGCCAGCCGAGGGACTAGCGGGGGGTACGCCGGGGAGCTGTTTTTT.

The V call is TRBV5-6, the J call TRBJ1-5, with 7 bases identical to TRBD1. The CDR3 is 13 residues long. V lost 4 bases and J lost 4; bases outside the gene matches: 2. From germline, CDR1 is SGHDT and CDR2 YYEEEE. The CDR3 nucleotides read TGTGCCAGCAGCCCAGGGGGAAATCAGCCCCAGCATTTT. Translating gives CASSPGGNQPQHF. The whole variable domain, filled in from reference TRBV5-6 and TRBJ1-5, reads DAGVTQSPTHLIKTRGQQVTLRCSPKSGHDTVSWYQQALGQGPQFIFQYYEEEERQRGNFPDRFSGHQFPNYSSELNVNALLLGDSALYLCASSPGGNQPQHFGDGTRLSIL.

The CDR3 bases are TGTGCCAGCAGGGCGGGAGCTGAAGCTTTCTTT. Translated: CASRAGAEAFF. This chain links TRBV7-9 with TRBJ1-1, with D unclear. Germline CDR1 SEHNR, CDR2 FQNEAQ (reference sequence). CDR3 length equals 11 residues. With 6 bases removed from V and 6 bases from J, the gap between germline ends came to 8 bases.

Only one count was recorded for this clone. V is TRBV19 and J is TRBJ1-2, with D unresolved. Germline V lookup: CDR1 LNHDA, CDR2 SQIVND (reference sequence). The CDR3 length is 14 residues. Trimming removed 4 bases at V and 3 bases at J, with 12 bases between. The CDR3 reads CASSSPPRDYGYTF. CDR3 bases: TGTGCCAGTAGTAGCCCCCCGAGGGACTATGGCTACACCTTC.

The chain is built from TRBV5-6 and TRBJ2-7, with 9 bases fitting TRBD1. This CDR3 is 13 amino acids long. CDR1 and CDR2 from the germline V gene are SGHDT and YYEEEE. Trimming removed 3 bases from V and 5 bases from J; junction bases left unmatched: 3. The chain's CDR3 is CASSSGTGNEQYF. In DNA form, the CDR3 reads TGTGCCAGCAGCTCTGGGACAGGGAACGAGCAGTACTTC.

The chain joins TRBV7-9 to TRBJ2-3, with D possibly TRBD1 on 5 matching bases. The CDR3 has 16 residues. CDR1 is SEHNR and CDR2 is FQNEAQ in the germline V gene (reference sequence). V lost 6 bases, J lost 1 base, and 17 bases lay in between. The CDR3, as DNA: TGTGCCAGCAGACATAGTGGGGCAGGAGGCACAGATACGCAGTATTTT. Translation gives CASRHSGAGGTDTQYF.

The chain recombines TRBV27 with TRBJ2-3; 8 bases fit TRBD1. With V trimmed by 3 bases and J by 0 bases, 2 bases remained unmatched. Germline V CDR1 and CDR2: MNHEY, SMNVEV (reference sequence). The CDR3 runs 15 residues. For the CDR3, the DNA is TGTGCCAGCAGTTTCAGACAGGGGAGCACAGATACGCAGTATTTT. This codes for CASSFRQGSTDTQYF.

The chain has TRBV7-8 and TRBJ1-1; maybe TRBD1 (5 bases). Per the germline V gene, CDR1 is SGHVS and CDR2 is FQNEAQ. Trimming stripped 6 bases from V and 0 bases from J, with 11 bases between. CDR3 size: 14 residues. CDR3: CASSQGHLNTEAFF. Written as DNA, the CDR3 is TGTGCCAGCAGTCAAGGACACTTGAACACTGAAGCTTTCTTT.

This clone was recorded only once. Here the CDR3 DNA reads TGTGCCAGTAGGGGGCATACGAACACTGAAGCTTTCTTT. It codes for CASRGHTNTEAFF. This chain uses TRBV19 with TRBJ1-1; a possible D gene is TRBD1 (5 bases). The CDR3 covers 13 residues. Germline CDR1 is LNHDA and CDR2 is SQIVND (reference sequence). Trimming pared 6 bases from V and 1 base from J, leaving 9 bases between.

The chain couples TRBV18 to TRBJ1-4; 8 bases fit TRBD1. The V segment lost 4 bases and the J segment 6 bases; nucleotides outside the gene matches: 13. Germline V gives CDR1 KGHSH, CDR2 LQKENI. CDR3 length equals 17 residues. DNA for the CDR3: TGTGCCAGCTCACGACCGGCCGGACAGGGCCCTGATGAAAAACTGTTTTTT. Its translation: CASSRPAGQGPDEKLFF.

V and J are TRBV7-9 and TRBJ2-2, with 11 bases aligning to TRBD2. The germline CDR1 and CDR2 sequences are SEHNR and FQNEAQ (reference sequence). The CDR3 length is 17 residues. V lost 3 bases to trimming and J lost 0 bases; unmatched junction nucleotides: 3. The CDR3 loop reads CASSFGLAGSNTGELFF. The CDR3 nucleotides are TGTGCCAGCAGCTTCGGACTAGCGGGTTCGAACACCGGGGAGCTGTTTTTT.

The chain links TRBV5-1 to TRBJ1-2; D not resolved. The germline gives CDR1 SGHRS, CDR2 YFSETQ. The CDR3 is made up of 13 amino acids. V was pared by 3 bases and J by 1 base, with 7 bases between. CDR3 sequence reads: CASSYKINYGYTF. For the CDR3, the DNA is TGCGCCAGCAGCTATAAAATTAACTATGGCTACACCTTC.

The rearrangement joins TRBV7-3 to TRBJ1-4; 9 positions match TRBD1. V was pared by 5 bases and J by 8 bases, with 3 bases of the junction left unmatched. The CDR3 contains 13 residues. CDR1 and CDR2 (germline): SGHTA, FQGTGA. CDR3 DNA sequence: TGTGCCAGCAGCCCCGACAGGGGGGAAAAACTGTTTTTT. Residues: CASSPDRGEKLFF.

The chain is built from TRBV7-2 and TRBJ2-3; 10 bases align to TRBD1. The ends lost 6 bases at V and 2 bases at J; junction bases unmatched: 8. The germline CDR1 and CDR2 sequences are SGHTA and FQGNSA. CDR3 length equals 16 residues. DNA of the CDR3: TGTGCCAGCAGTTCCGGGACAGGGGTATTCACAGATACGCAGTATTTT. This gives the protein CASSSGTGVFTDTQYF.

V is TRBV7-2 and J is TRBJ1-2; maybe TRBD1 (6 bases). The CDR3 is 16 residues long. In germline, CDR1 is SGHTA, CDR2 FQGNSA. The V end lost 1 base, the J end lost 8 bases, and 20 bases lay between the germline ends. In DNA, the CDR3 is TGTGCCAGCAGCTTAGAGGCGCCGGGGGCGGGGGGGGGCTACACCTTC. Protein sequence: CASSLEAPGAGGGYTF.

This clone was observed a handful of times. The rearrangement joins TRBV25-1 to TRBJ1-1, with 9 bases identical to TRBD1. This CDR3 is 13 amino acids long. The J segment lost 4 bases and the V segment lost 5 bases, leaving 2 bases of the junction unmatched. Germline CDR1 and CDR2: MGHDK and SYGVNS. The DNA for the CDR3 is TGTGCCAGCAGTAGGACAGGGGCCACTGAAGCTTTCTTT. Its protein is CASSRTGATEAFF.